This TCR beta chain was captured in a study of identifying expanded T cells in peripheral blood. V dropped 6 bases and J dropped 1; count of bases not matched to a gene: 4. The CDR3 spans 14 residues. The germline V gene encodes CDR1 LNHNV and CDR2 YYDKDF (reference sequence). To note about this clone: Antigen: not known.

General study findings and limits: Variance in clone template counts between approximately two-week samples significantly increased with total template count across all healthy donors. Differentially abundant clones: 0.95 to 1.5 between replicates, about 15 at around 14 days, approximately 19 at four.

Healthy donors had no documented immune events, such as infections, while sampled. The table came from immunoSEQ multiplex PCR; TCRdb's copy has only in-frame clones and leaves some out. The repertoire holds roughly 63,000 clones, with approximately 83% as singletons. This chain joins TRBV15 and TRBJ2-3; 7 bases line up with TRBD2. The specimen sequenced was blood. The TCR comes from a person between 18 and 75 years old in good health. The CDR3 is CATRTAGRTDTQYF. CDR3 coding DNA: TGTGCCACCAGAACAGCGGGGCGCACAGATACGCAGTATTTT.